The clone carrying this T cell receptor beta chain was observed many times. Its antigen is undetermined. Researchers used 5'RACE with constant-segment primers to make TCR alpha and TCR beta cDNA libraries that carry sample barcodes and UMIs. MiXCR, applied by TCRdb to the 5' RACE reads, yields one record per CDR3 protein. The sample has approximately 300,000 distinct CDR3 sequences; 8% to 10% are singletons. Germline trimming cut 4 bases from V and 1 base from J; bases unmatched to any gene: 2. From germline, CDR1 is KGHDR and CDR2 SFDVKD. CDR3 length: 15 residues. The data are from a study of T-cell memory formation after mild COVID-19. Background on the study: The two donors had largely donor-specific TCR clusters.

Findings of the study overall: The authors left the SARS-CoV-2 specificity of second-wave clones peaking on day 37 unconfirmed.

The specimen sequenced was PBMCs or a T cell subset sorted from them (not recorded which). J is TRBJ2-1 and V is TRBV24-1; TRBD2 agrees at 8 bases. This TCR came from a young man who had mild COVID-19 (a few samples of this study predate the infection). Cell type and time point are not known. CDR3 in amino acids: CATSESGGSYNEQFF. DNA of the CDR3: TGTGCCACCAGTGAAAGCGGGGGATCCTACAATGAGCAGTTCTTC.